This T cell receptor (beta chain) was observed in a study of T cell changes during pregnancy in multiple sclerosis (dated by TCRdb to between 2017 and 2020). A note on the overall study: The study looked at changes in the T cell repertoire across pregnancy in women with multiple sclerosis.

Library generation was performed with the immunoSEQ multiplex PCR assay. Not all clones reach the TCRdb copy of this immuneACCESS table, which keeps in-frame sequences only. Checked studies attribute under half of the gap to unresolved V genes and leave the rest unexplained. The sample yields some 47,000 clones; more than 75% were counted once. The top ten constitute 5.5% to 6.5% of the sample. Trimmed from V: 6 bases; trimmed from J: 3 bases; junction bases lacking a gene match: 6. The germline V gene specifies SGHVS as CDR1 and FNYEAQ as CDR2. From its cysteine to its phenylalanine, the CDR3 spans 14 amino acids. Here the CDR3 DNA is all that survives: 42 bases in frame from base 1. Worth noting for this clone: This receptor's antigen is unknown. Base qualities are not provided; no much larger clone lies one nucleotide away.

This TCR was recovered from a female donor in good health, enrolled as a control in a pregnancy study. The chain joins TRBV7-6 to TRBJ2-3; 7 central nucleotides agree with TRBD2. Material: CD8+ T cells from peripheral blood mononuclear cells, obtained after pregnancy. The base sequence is TGTGCCAGCAGGGACGGGGGGAATACAGATACGCAGTATTTT. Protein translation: CASRDGGNTDTQYF.